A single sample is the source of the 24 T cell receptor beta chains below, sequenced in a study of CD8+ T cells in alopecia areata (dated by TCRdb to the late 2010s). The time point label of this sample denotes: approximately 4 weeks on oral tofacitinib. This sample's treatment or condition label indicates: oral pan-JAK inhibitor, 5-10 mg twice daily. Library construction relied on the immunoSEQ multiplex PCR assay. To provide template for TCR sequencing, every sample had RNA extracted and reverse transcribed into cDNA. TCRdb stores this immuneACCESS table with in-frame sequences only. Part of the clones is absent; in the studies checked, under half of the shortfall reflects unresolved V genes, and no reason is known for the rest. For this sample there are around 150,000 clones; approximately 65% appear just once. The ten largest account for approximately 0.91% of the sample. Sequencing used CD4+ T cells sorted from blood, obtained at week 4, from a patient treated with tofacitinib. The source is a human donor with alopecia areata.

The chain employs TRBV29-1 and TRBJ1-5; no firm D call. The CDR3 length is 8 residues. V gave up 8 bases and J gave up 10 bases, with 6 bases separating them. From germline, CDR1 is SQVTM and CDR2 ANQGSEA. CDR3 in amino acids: CSSQPQHF. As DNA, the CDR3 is TGCAGCTCACAACCCCAGCATTTT.

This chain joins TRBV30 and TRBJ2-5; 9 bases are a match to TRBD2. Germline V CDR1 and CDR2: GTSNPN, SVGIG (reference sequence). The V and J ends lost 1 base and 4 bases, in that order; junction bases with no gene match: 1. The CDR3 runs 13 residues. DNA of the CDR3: TGTGCCTGGAGTGGAGCGGGGGGAGAGACCCAGTACTTC. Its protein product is CAWSGAGGETQYF.

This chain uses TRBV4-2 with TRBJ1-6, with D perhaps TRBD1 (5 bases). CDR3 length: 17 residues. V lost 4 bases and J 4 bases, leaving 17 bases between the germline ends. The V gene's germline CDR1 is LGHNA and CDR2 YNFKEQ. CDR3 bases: TGTGCCAGCAGCCCTAGGACTGACAGCACATATAATTCACCCCTCCACTTT. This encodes CASSPRTDSTYNSPLHF.

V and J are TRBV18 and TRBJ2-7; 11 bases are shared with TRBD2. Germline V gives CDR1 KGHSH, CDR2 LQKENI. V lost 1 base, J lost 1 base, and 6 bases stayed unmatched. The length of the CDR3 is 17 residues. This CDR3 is CASSPLPTSGVSYEQYF. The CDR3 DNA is TGTGCCAGCTCACCACTCCCGACTAGCGGGGTGTCCTACGAGCAGTACTTC.

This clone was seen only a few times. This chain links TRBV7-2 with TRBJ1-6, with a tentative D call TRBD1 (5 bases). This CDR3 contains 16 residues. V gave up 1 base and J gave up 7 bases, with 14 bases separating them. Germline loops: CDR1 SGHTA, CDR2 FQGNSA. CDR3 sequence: CASSLEGSPGNSPLHF. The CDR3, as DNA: TGTGCCAGCAGCTTAGAAGGCAGCCCAGGGAATTCACCCCTCCACTTT.

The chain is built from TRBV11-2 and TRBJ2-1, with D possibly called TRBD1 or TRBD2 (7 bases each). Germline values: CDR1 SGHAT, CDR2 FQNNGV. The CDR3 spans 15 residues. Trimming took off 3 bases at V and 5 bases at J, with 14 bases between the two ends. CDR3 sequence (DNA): TGTGCCAGCAGCTTTCAGACAGGGAGGGACAATGAGCAGTTCTTC. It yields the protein CASSFQTGRDNEQFF.

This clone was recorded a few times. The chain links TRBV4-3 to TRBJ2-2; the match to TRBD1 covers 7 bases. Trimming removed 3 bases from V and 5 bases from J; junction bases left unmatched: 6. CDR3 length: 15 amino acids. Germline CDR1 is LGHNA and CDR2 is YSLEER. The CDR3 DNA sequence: TGCGCCAGCAGCCAGGGACAGTTAGTTACCGGGGAGCTGTTTTTT. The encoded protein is CASSQGQLVTGELFF.

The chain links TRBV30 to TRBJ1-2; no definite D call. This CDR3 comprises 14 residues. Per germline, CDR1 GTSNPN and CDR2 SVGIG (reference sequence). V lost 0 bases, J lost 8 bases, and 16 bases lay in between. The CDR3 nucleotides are TGTGCCTGGAGTGTATGGTCGACATCCCAAGGCTACACCTTC. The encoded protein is CAWSVWSTSQGYTF.

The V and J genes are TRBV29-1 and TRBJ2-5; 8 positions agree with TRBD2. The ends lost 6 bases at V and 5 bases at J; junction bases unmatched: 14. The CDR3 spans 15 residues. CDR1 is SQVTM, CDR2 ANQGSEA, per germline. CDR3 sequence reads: CSVFSYGGGLETQYF. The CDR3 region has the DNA TGCAGCGTCTTCTCCTACGGCGGGGGGTTGGAGACCCAGTACTTC.

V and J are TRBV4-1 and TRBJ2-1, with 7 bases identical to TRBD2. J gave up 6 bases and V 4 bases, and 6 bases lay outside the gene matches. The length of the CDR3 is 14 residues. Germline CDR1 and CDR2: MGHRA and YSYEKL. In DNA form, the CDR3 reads TGCGCCAGCAGCCCGATGGGCGGGGGCAATGAGCAGTTCTTC. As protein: CASSPMGGGNEQFF.

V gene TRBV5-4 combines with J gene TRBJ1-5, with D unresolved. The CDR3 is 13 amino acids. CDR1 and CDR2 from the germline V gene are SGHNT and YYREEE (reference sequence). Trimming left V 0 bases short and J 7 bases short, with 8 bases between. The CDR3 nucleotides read TGTGCCAGCAGCTTGGGGGTCAGGCAGCCCCAGCATTTT. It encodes CASSLGVRQPQHF.

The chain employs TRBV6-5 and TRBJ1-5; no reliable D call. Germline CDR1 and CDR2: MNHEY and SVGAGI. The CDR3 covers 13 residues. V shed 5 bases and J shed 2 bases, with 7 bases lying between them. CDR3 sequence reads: CASSPDGNQPQHF. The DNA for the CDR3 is TGTGCCAGCAGTCCGGACGGCAATCAGCCCCAGCATTTT.

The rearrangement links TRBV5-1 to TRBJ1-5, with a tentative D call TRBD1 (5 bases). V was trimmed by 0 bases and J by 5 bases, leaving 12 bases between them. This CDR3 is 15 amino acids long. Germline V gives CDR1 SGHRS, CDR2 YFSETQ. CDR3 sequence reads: CASSLEGVVHQPQHF. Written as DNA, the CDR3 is TGCGCCAGCAGCTTGGAAGGGGTTGTTCATCAGCCCCAGCATTTT.

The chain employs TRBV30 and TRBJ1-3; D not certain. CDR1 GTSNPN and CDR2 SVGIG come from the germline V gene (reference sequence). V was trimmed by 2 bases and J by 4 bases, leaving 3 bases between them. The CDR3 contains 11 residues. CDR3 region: CAWSSGNTIYF. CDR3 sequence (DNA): TGTGCCTGGAGTTCAGGAAACACCATATATTTT.

In DNA, the CDR3 is TGTGCCAGCAGCTTAGCCCTAACAGGGGCGGGATCACCCCTCCACTTT. Translation: CASSLALTGAGSPLHF. The chain employs TRBV7-9 and TRBJ1-6; TRBD1 matches at 7 bases. The CDR3 extends over 16 amino acids. Germline V lookup: CDR1 SEHNR, CDR2 FQNEAQ (reference sequence). V shed 0 bases and J 10 bases; nucleotides not matched to a gene: 9. Full variable domain (remainder filled in from reference TRBV7-9 and TRBJ1-6): DTGVSQNPRHKITKRGQNVTFRCDPISEHNRLYWYRQTLGQGPEFLTYFQNEAQLEKSRLLSDRFSAERPKGSFSTLEIQRTEQGDSAMYLCASSLALTGAGSPLHFGNGTRLTVT.

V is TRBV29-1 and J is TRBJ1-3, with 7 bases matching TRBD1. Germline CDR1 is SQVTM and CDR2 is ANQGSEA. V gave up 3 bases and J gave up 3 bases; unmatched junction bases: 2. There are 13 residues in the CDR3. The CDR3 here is CSVEGTVGNTIYF. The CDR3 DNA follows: TGCAGCGTTGAGGGGACAGTTGGAAACACCATATATTTT.

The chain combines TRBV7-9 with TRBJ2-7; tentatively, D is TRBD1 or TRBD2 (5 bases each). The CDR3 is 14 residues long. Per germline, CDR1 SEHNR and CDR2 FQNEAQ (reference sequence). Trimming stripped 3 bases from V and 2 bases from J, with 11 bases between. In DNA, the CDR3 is TGTGCCAGCAGCTTCGGGACCCTTACCTACGAGCAGTACTTC. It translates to CASSFGTLTYEQYF.

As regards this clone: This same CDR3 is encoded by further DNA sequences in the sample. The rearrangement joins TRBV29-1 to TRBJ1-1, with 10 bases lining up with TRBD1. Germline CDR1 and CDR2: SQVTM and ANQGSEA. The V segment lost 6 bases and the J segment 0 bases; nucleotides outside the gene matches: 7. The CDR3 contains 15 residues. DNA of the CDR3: TGCAGCGTACTCGGACAGGGGGGAATGAACACTGAAGCTTTCTTT. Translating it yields CSVLGQGGMNTEAFF.

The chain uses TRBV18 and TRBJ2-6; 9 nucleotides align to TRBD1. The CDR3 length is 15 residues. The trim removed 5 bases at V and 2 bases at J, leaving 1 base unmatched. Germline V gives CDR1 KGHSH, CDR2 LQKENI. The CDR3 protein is CASSGTGTGANVLTF. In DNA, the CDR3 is TGTGCCAGCTCAGGGACAGGGACTGGGGCCAACGTCCTGACTTTC. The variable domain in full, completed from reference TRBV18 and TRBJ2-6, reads NAGVMQNPRHLVRRRGQEARLRCSPMKGHSHVYWYRQLPEEGLKFMVYLQKENIIDESGMPKERFSAEFPKEGPSILRIQQVVRGDSAAYFCASSGTGTGANVLTFGAGSRLTVL.

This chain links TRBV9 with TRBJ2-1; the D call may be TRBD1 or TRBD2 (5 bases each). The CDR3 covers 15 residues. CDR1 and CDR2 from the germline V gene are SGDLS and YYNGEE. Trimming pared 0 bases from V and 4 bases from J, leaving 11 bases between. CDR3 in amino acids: CASSVGQGRYNEQFF. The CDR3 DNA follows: TGTGCCAGCAGCGTAGGGCAGGGACGGTACAATGAGCAGTTCTTC. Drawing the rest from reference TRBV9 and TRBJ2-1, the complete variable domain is DSGVTQTPKHLITATGQRVTLRCSPRSGDLSVYWYQQSLDQGLQFLIQYYNGEERAKGNILERFSAQQFPDLHSELNLSSLELGDSALYFCASSVGQGRYNEQFFGPGTRLTVL.

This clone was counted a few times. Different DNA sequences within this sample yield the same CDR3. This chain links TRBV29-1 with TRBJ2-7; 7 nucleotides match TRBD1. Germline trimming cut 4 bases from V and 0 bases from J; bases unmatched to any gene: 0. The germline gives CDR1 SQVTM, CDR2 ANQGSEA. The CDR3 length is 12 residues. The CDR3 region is CSVGQGSYEQYF. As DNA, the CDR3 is TGCAGCGTTGGACAGGGCTCCTACGAGCAGTACTTC.

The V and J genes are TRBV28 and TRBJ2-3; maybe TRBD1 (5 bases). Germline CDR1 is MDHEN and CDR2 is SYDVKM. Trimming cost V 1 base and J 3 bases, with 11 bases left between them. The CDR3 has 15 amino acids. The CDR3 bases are TGTGCCAGCAGTTTATTAGGGGCTGAAACAGATACGCAGTATTTT. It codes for CASSLLGAETDTQYF.

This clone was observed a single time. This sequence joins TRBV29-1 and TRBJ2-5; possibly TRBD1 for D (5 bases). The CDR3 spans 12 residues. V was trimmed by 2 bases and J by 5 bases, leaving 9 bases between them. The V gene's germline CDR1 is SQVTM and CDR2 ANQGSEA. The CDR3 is CSVEQGIETQYF. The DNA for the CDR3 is TGCAGCGTTGAACAGGGAATCGAGACCCAGTACTTC.

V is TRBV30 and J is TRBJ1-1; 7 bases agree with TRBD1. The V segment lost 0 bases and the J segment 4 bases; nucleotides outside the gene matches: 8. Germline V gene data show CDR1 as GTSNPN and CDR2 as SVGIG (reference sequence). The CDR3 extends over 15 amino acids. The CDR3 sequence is CAWSVLTQGFTEAFF. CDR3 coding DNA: TGTGCCTGGAGTGTACTTACACAGGGGTTCACTGAAGCTTTCTTT.